These T cell receptor beta chains were read from a single sample in a study of control samples from healthy donors and cancer patients. Profiling relied on immunoSEQ multiplex PCR, and the TCRdb table lists in-frame clones only, not all of them. The table lists roughly 130,000 clones, 91% of them singletons, with roughly 7.8% in the top ten. Sequenced material: blood. Every receptor here comes from a man between 18 and 29 years old in good health. Each CDR3 is given with its conserved first and last residue. The D gene is left open where the match is weak. Clone size appears in some rows only: once, few, many, or a class for an expanded clone.

17	TRBV2	TRBJ1-2	.	few	TGTGCCAGCAGGCCCTTCCTGTGGGGGACGACTTACTATGGCTACACCTTC	CASRPFLWGTTYYGYTF
14	TRBV3-1/TRBV3-2	TRBJ2-7	.	.	TGTGCCAGCAGCCAAGCGTCCCAGCTGGGGGAGCAGTACTTC	CASSQASQLGEQYF
14	TRBV11-2	TRBJ1-1	.	.	TGTGCCAGCAGCTTAGCGGGGTCACACACTGAAGCTTTCTTT	CASSLAGSHTEAFF
14	TRBV27	TRBJ1-2	TRBD1	.	TGTGCCAGCAGTTTAACCGGGACAGGTTCCGCTATAGCCTTC	CASSLTGTGSAIAF
16	TRBV19	TRBJ2-3	TRBD2	.	TGTGCCAGTAGTATTAGGGTAGCGGGGGTCACAGATACGCAGTATTTT	CASSIRVAGVTDTQYF
16	TRBV25-1	TRBJ2-1	.	once	TGTGCCAGCAGTGAGCAGGGGAGGGGTTCCTACAATGAGCAGTTCTTC	CASSEQGRGSYNEQFF
13	TRBV19	TRBJ1-5	.	once	TGTGCCAGTAGTATTTCGGGAGTTCAGCCCCAGCATTTT	CASSISGVQPQHF
15	TRBV6-5	TRBJ1-5	TRBD1	.	TGTGCCAGCAGGGGGACAGACTATAGCAATCAGCCCCAGCATTTT	CASRGTDYSNQPQHF
16	TRBV7-6	TRBJ2-1	.	.	TGTGCCAGCAGCTCCATCCGGGACACTACCTACAATGAGCAGTTCTTC	CASSSIRDTTYNEQFF
13	TRBV24-1	TRBJ1-1	.	.	TGTGCCCCCATTATGGCAGAGAACACTGAAGCTTTCTTT	CAPIMAENTEAFF
16	TRBV4-1	TRBJ1-2	TRBD1	once	TGCGCCAGCAGCCAAGATCCCTTAGGGGGCAAGTATGGCTACACCTTC	CASSQDPLGGKYGYTF
15	TRBV7-2	TRBJ1-1	.	.	TGTGCCAGCAGCTTAATCGGGGGGTTAGGCGCTGAAGCTTTCTTT	CASSLIGGLGAEAFF
13	TRBV9	TRBJ2-7	.	few	TGTGCCAGCAGCGTAGAAGAGGGGAACGAGCAGTACTTC	CASSVEEGNEQYF
15	TRBV9	TRBJ2-5	TRBD2	once	TGTGCCAGCAGCGCGGGGGGGCAATATCGAGAGACCCAGTACTTC	CASSAGGQYRETQYF
14	TRBV11-3	TRBJ2-3	.	.	TGTGCCAGCAGCCGAGGTGGAAACACAGATACGCAGTATTTT	CASSRGGNTDTQYF
14	TRBV5-1	TRBJ2-5	.	.	TGCGCCAGCAGCTTGACGGGGATCCAAGAGACCCAGTACTTC	CASSLTGIQETQYF
13	TRBV6-5	TRBJ2-3	.	few	TGTGCCAGCAGTTCTCCTTCCACAGATACGCAGTATTTT	CASSSPSTDTQYF
14	TRBV15	TRBJ2-7	.	.	TGTGCCACCAGCGGGAGTATCCGGAACCACGAGCAGTACTTC	CATSGSIRNHEQYF
13	TRBV6-5	TRBJ1-1	TRBD1	.	TGTGCCAGCAGTTACGGAAGACAGGGGGAAGCTTTCTTT	CASSYGRQGEAFF
15	TRBV10-3	TRBJ2-1	TRBD2	.	TGTGCCATCAGTGGACCAGGGAGGGAGCGGGGTGAGCAGTTCTTC	CAISGPGRERGEQFF
16	TRBV5-1	TRBJ1-4	.	once	TGCGCCAGCAGCTTGGAACCCCGCGGGGGAGGGGAAAAACTGTTTTTT	CASSLEPRGGGEKLFF
15	TRBV6-5	TRBJ1-3	.	.	TGTGCCAGCAGTTACTTTTGGGGGGCTGGAAACACCATATATTTT	CASSYFWGAGNTIYF
15	TRBV11-2	TRBJ2-5	TRBD2	.	TGTGCCAGCAGCTTTAACGGGAGGGGCCAAGAGACCCAGTACTTC	CASSFNGRGQETQYF
13	TRBV6-5	TRBJ1-1	TRBD1	.	TGTGCCAGCAGTCTTACAGGGGGCACTGAAGCTTTCTTT	CASSLTGGTEAFF
16	TRBV9	TRBJ2-2	TRBD1	.	TGTGCCAGCAGCCTACAGGGGGCGCGGGGCACCGGGGAGCTGTTTTTT	CASSLQGARGTGELFF
16	TRBV19	TRBJ1-1	TRBD1	few	TGTGCCAGTAGTGAAAACAGGGGTTTAGTGGGCACTGAAGCTTTCTTT	CASSENRGLVGTEAFF
14	TRBV27	TRBJ2-7	.	once	TGTGCCAGCAGTTACAGCAGGGCCTCCTACGAGCAGTACTTC	CASSYSRASYEQYF
12	TRBV2	TRBJ1-2	.	.	TGTGCCAGCAGCGGGACACCCTATGGCTACACCTTC	CASSGTPYGYTF
15	TRBV27	TRBJ2-3	TRBD2	.	TGTGCCAGCAGTTTGGCGCTAGCGGGGGCGGATACGCAGTATTTT	CASSLALAGADTQYF
13	TRBV2	TRBJ1-1	TRBD1	once	TGTGCCAGCAGACCGGGACAGGGGGATGAAGCTTTCTTT	CASRPGQGDEAFF
17	TRBV4-2	TRBJ1-1	.	.	TGTGCCAGCAGCCAACGTGGGGGGGAAGGGACGAACACTGAAGCTTTCTTT	CASSQRGGEGTNTEAFF
15	TRBV6-5	TRBJ1-2	TRBD1	.	TGTGCCAGCAGTTACTCCCATACAGGGGCAGATGGCTACACCTTC	CASSYSHTGADGYTF
14	TRBV5-1	TRBJ2-7	TRBD1	.	TGCGCCAGCAGCTTGGATCAGGGGGTTGGAGAGCAGTACTTC	CASSLDQGVGEQYF
12	TRBV29-1	TRBJ1-2	.	.	TGCAGCGTTGAATCGGGGAACTATGGCTACACCTTC	CSVESGNYGYTF
13	TRBV2	TRBJ1-1	.	.	TGTGCCAGCAGTGAAGGTCCCAGGCGGGAAGCTTTCTTT	CASSEGPRREAFF
14	TRBV10-1	TRBJ1-5	.	.	TGCGCCAGCAGTGAGCGGGGGGGCTGTCAGCCCCAGCATTTT	CASSERGGCQPQHF
16	TRBV2	TRBJ1-5	.	.	TGTGCCAGCAGTGAAAGGCGGCAGGGAGCGGATCAGCCCCAGCATTTT	CASSERRQGADQPQHF
13	TRBV18	TRBJ1-2	.	.	TGTGCCAGCTCACTGGACAGAAGCTATGGCTACACCTTC	CASSLDRSYGYTF
15	TRBV4-1	TRBJ1-2	.	.	TGCGCCAGCAGCCAAGATTCCCAGGGGAGAGATGGCTACACCTTC	CASSQDSQGRDGYTF
11	TRBV12-3/TRBV12-4	TRBJ2-7	.	.	TGTGCCAGCAGTTTCTTGGGAGAGCAGTACTTC	CASSFLGEQYF
15	TRBV19	TRBJ1-3	TRBD1	.	TGTGCCAGTAGCATTACAGGGGGCTCTGGAAACACCATATATTTT	CASSITGGSGNTIYF
15	TRBV7-9	TRBJ1-3	.	.	TGTGCCAGCAGCTTAGGCCGCCAGTCTGGAAACACCATATATTTT	CASSLGRQSGNTIYF
14	TRBV19	TRBJ1-6	.	once	TGTGCCAGTAGTTACGGACTTTATAATTCACCCCTCCACTTT	CASSYGLYNSPLHF
11	TRBV29-1	TRBJ2-7	.	.	TGCAGCGTTGTTGGGGGAAACGAGCAGTACTTC	CSVVGGNEQYF
16	TRBV5-4	TRBJ1-1	TRBD1	.	TGTGCCACCACGCTAACAGGGGAAGGGATGAACACTGAAGCTTTCTTT	CATTLTGEGMNTEAFF
12	TRBV10-3	TRBJ1-1	.	.	TGTGCCACCGCAATCATGAACACTGAAGCTTTCTTT	CATAIMNTEAFF
16	TRBV18	TRBJ2-1	.	.	TGTGCCAGCTCACCACCGGCGGGGGCCCCCCACAATGAGCAGTTCTTC	CASSPPAGAPHNEQFF
15	TRBV4-1	TRBJ2-7	TRBD1	.	TGCGCCAGCAGCTTAGGGACAGGGGGCTCCTACGAGCAGTACTTC	CASSLGTGGSYEQYF
13	TRBV5-1	TRBJ1-1	.	.	TGCGCCAGCAGCTTGGACAGGGCCACTGAAGCTTTCTTT	CASSLDRATEAFF
15	TRBV3-1/TRBV3-2	TRBJ2-3	.	.	TGTGCCAGCAGCCCAACGGGGCTAGTAGGAGATACGCAGTATTTT	CASSPTGLVGDTQYF
16	TRBV29-1	TRBJ2-3	TRBD2	.	TGCAGCGTTGACGCGGCTAGCGGGGGGTCCACAGATACGCAGTATTTT	CSVDAASGGSTDTQYF
13	TRBV5-4	TRBJ1-1	.	.	TGTGCCAGCAGCTTGGACAGGCACACTGAAGCTTTCTTT	CASSLDRHTEAFF
14	TRBV18	TRBJ1-2	.	few	TGTGCCAGCTCACCACGGGATCCAAACTATGGCTACACCTTC	CASSPRDPNYGYTF
20	TRBV4-1	TRBJ1-4	TRBD1	.	TGCGCCAGCAGCCAAGAGTGGGTTGGACAGGGATTTAGCCATAATGAAAAACTGTTTTTT	CASSQEWVGQGFSHNEKLFF
18	TRBV5-1	TRBJ2-1	TRBD1	.	TGCGCCAGCGGACTTCTCGGGACAGGGAAACTCGGGGGCAATGAGCAGTTCTTC	CASGLLGTGKLGGNEQFF
16	TRBV30	TRBJ2-7	TRBD1	.	TGTGCCTGGACCCCGCCGCCGGGACAGGGTACCTACGAGCAGTACTTC	CAWTPPPGQGTYEQYF
16	TRBV4-2	TRBJ2-1	.	.	TGTGCCAGCAGCCAAGACCCGCGGAGCTCCTACAATGAGCAGTTCTTC	CASSQDPRSSYNEQFF